This T cell receptor beta chain was identified during a study of CD8 T cell repertoires and HIV-1 epitope variants. As for the study in general: Twenty-five autologous and known Gag and Nef epitope variant peptides each stimulated T cells separately. Controls were a CMV, EBV and flu peptide pool, Ebola AY9 negative control, and no-peptide well. The baseline condition was 1M T cells left uncultured.

CDR3 length equals 14 residues. Germline V gene lookup returns CDR1 MNHNY and CDR2 SVGAGI (reference sequence). Trimming cost V 2 bases and J 1 base, with 9 bases left between them. This clone has only one observation. The antigen remains unidentified. Profiling relied on immunoSEQ multiplex PCR, and the TCRdb table lists in-frame clones only, not all of them. The sample lists 4,500 to 6,500 clones; around 68% were seen once. The sequence was obtained from a male donor with HIV. Specimen: cultured CD8+ T cells derived from PBMCs. V gene TRBV6-6 combines with J gene TRBJ2-7; D may match TRBD1 or TRBD2 (5 bases each). The CDR3 region has the DNA TGTGCCAGCAGTTACGGGACCGCGTCCTACGAGCAGTACTTC. This translates into CASSYGTASYEQYF.